These 24 T cell receptor beta chains came from one sample sequenced in a study of T-cell reconstitution after alpha-beta-depleted transplantation in children. Unique molecular identifiers were used to barcode this TCRbeta library. TCRdb fed the PCR reads into MiXCR, producing one record per CDR3 protein. The repertoire includes around 250,000 distinct CDR3 sequences, over 20% of them detected once, and more than 2% sits in the top ten. The specimen comprised PBMCs, sampled before TCRalphabeta/CD19-depleted stem cell transplant. Every receptor here comes from a girl aged 2-9 years with Fanconi anemia, due to receive a stem cell transplant.

Ten or more counts support this clonotype. V gene TRBV20-1 combines with J gene TRBJ2-1; possibly TRBD2 for D (6 bases). V was cut by 2 bases and J by 0 bases, with 17 bases left in between. From germline, CDR1 is DFQATT and CDR2 SNEGSKA (reference sequence). This CDR3 contains 17 residues. The CDR3 protein is CSARSAQGGTSYNEQFF. The CDR3 bases are TGCAGTGCTAGATCGGCTCAGGGCGGGACCTCCTACAATGAGCAGTTCTTC.

This clonotype appeared a few times. The chain joins TRBV5-1 to TRBJ1-5, with D possibly matching TRBD1 (5 bases). Germline V gives CDR1 SGHRS, CDR2 YFSETQ. The CDR3 extends over 14 amino acids. The V gene lost 2 bases and the J gene lost 2 bases, with 8 bases spanning the gap. The CDR3 region has the DNA TGCGCCAGCAGCTTTATGGGGGGCAATCAGCCCCAGCATTTT. Translated, it gives CASSFMGGNQPQHF.

This chain links TRBV20-1 with TRBJ2-1; 11 nucleotides match TRBD2. CDR1 is DFQATT, CDR2 SNEGSKA, per germline (reference sequence). The CDR3 runs to 14 residues. V was clipped by 8 bases and J by 0 bases; unmatched bases: 3. CDR3 residues: CSYTSGSSYNEQFF. CDR3 bases: TGCAGTTATACTAGCGGGAGCTCCTACAATGAGCAGTTCTTC.

The chain combines TRBV15 with TRBJ2-3; no definite D call. Germline assignment: CDR1 LNHNV and CDR2 YYDKDF (reference sequence). The CDR3 is made up of 21 amino acids. V was trimmed by 1 base and J by 4 bases, leaving 30 bases between them. The CDR3 spells CATSRGFRWIGVGPAADTQYF. CDR3 bases: TGTGCCACCAGCAGAGGATTTAGATGGATTGGCGTCGGACCGGCGGCAGATACGCAGTATTTT.

This clonotype was seen many times. The chain has TRBV20-1 and TRBJ2-2; 12 positions match TRBD2. Per germline, CDR1 DFQATT and CDR2 SNEGSKA (reference sequence). V shed 3 bases and J 5 bases; nucleotides not matched to a gene: 1. The CDR3 spans 14 residues. The CDR3 DNA reads TGCAGTGCTAGGACTAGCGGGGGTACCGGGGAGCTGTTTTTT. Its protein is CSARTSGGTGELFF.

The V and J genes are TRBV6-1 and TRBJ2-3; TRBD1 agrees at 10 bases. This CDR3 spans 14 amino acids. J gave up 4 bases and V 7 bases, and 5 bases lay outside the gene matches. Germline V gives CDR1 MNHNS, CDR2 SASEGT. In nucleotides, the CDR3 is TGTGCCAGCACCGGGACAGGGGTATCAGATACGCAGTATTTT. This codes for CASTGTGVSDTQYF.

This chain uses TRBV15 with TRBJ2-2; D not resolved. The CDR3 extends over 13 amino acids. Trimming removed 3 bases at V and 10 bases at J, with 12 bases between. In germline, CDR1 is LNHNV, CDR2 YYDKDF (reference sequence). The CDR3 here is CATSSPESVELFF. DNA of the CDR3: TGTGCCACCAGCAGCCCCGAGTCCGTGGAGCTGTTTTTT.

This clonotype was recorded a few times. As DNA, the CDR3 is TGTGCTAGTGGTTTGACATCTAGTTCGACTAGCGGGAGGCGAGGAGGGACAGATACGCAGTATTTT. Encoded protein: CASGLTSSSTSGRRGGTDTQYF. The chain links TRBV12-5 to TRBJ2-3, with 13 bases that match TRBD2. This CDR3 comprises 22 residues. Germline CDR1 LGHNT, CDR2 FRNRAP. V was pared by 2 bases and J by 3 bases, with 20 bases of the junction left unmatched.

Many counts were recorded for this clonotype. The chain links TRBV29-1 to TRBJ2-3, with TRBD1 matching 7 bases. Germline V gene sequence: CDR1 SQVTM, CDR2 ANQGSEA. The junction had 4 bases not matched to a gene; V was cut back by 5 bases and J by 2 bases. The CDR3 sequence is 13 residues long. CDR3 region: CSVKTGSTDTQYF. CDR3 nucleotides: TGCAGCGTTAAGACAGGGTCCACAGATACGCAGTATTTT.

CDR3 loop: CSAGPALGETQYF. The CDR3 DNA reads as TGCAGTGCTGGGCCTGCCCTGGGAGAGACCCAGTACTTC. The chain couples TRBV20-1 to TRBJ2-5, with D unresolved. This CDR3 has 13 residues. Germline CDR1 reads DFQATT; CDR2 reads SNEGSKA (reference sequence). Trimming took off 5 bases at V and 4 bases at J, with 14 bases between the two ends.

In its sample, this clonotype was seen a few times. The genes are TRBV15 and TRBJ2-5; 8 bases agree with TRBD2. With V trimmed by 3 bases and J by 7 bases, 4 bases remained unmatched. The CDR3 runs 13 residues. Germline CDR1 and CDR2: LNHNV and YYDKDF (reference sequence). CDR3 amino acids: CATSRVREGTQYF. CDR3 nucleotide sequence: TGTGCCACCAGCAGGGTCCGGGAGGGGACCCAGTACTTC.

The V call is TRBV5-1, the J call TRBJ2-1; D might be TRBD1 or TRBD2, each matching 5 bases. Germline CDR1 SGHRS, CDR2 YFSETQ. The V end was cut by 0 bases, the J end by 0 bases, with 16 bases between. The CDR3 runs to 18 residues. CDR3 amino acids: CASSLAIGAPISYNEQFF. The CDR3 DNA reads as TGCGCCAGCAGCTTGGCCATCGGGGCCCCTATCTCCTACAATGAGCAGTTCTTC.

This clonotype turned up a few times. The chain joins TRBV11-2 to TRBJ2-5; D is possibly TRBD1 (6 bases). This CDR3 region has 14 residues. The V end was cut by 4 bases, the J end by 1 base, with 10 bases between. The V gene's germline CDR1 is SGHAT and CDR2 FQNNGV. CDR3 DNA: TGTGCCAGCAGCTCCCCGGACAGCCAAGAGACCCAGTACTTC. This gives the protein CASSSPDSQETQYF.

The chain couples TRBV7-2 to TRBJ2-7; 10 bases align to TRBD2. V lost 6 bases and J lost 4; bases outside the gene matches: 12. The CDR3 runs 16 residues. The germline V gene encodes CDR1 SGHTA and CDR2 FQGNSA. The CDR3 DNA is TGTGCCAGCAGTTTACATAGCGGGGGGCCTTCGTACGAGCAGTACTTC. Translating it yields CASSLHSGGPSYEQYF.

J is TRBJ2-2 and V is TRBV7-2, with TRBD2 matching over 9 bases. V shed 1 base, J shed 6 bases, and the junction held 6 bases outside the gene matches. Germline CDR1 reads SGHTA; CDR2 reads FQGNSA. This CDR3 spans 16 amino acids. The CDR3 loop reads CASSLVGSGRSGELFF. The CDR3 DNA reads as TGTGCCAGCAGCTTAGTGGGTAGCGGGAGATCCGGGGAGCTGTTTTTT.

The table lists this clonotype with many counts. The chain couples TRBV6-5 to TRBJ1-1, with a weak D call TRBD1 (6 bases). This CDR3 is built from 16 residues. CDR1 is MNHEY, CDR2 SVGAGI, per germline. V was cut by 0 bases and J by 2 bases, with 13 bases left in between. CDR3 sequence: CASSYSALDRNTEAFF. CDR3 bases: TGTGCCAGCAGTTACTCAGCACTGGACAGAAACACTGAAGCTTTCTTT.

This clonotype appeared a few times. V gene TRBV29-1 combines with J gene TRBJ2-5, with 16 bases fitting TRBD2. Germline V gene data show CDR1 as SQVTM and CDR2 as ANQGSEA. Germline trimming cut 0 bases from V and 4 bases from J; bases unmatched to any gene: 5. The CDR3 runs 17 residues. As DNA, the CDR3 is TGCAGCGTTGAAGAGCCGGGACTAGCGGGAGGGCCAGAGACCCAGTACTTC. Residues: CSVEEPGLAGGPETQYF.

The chain joins TRBV7-9 to TRBJ1-2, with 11 bases that match TRBD1. Losses at the gene ends were 7 bases for V and 8 bases for J; bases not matched to a gene: 9. CDR3 length equals 14 residues. CDR1 and CDR2 from the germline V gene are SEHNR and FQNEAQ (reference sequence). In DNA form, the CDR3 reads TGTGCCAGCATAAAGGACAGGGGGCTTGAGGGCTACACCTTC. Translating gives CASIKDRGLEGYTF.

At least ten counts were recorded for this clonotype. This chain connects TRBV20-1 to TRBJ1-5; D not resolved. This CDR3 has 14 amino acids. Between the trimmed V and J ends, which lost 3 bases and 0 bases, there was a span of 9 bases. Per germline, CDR1 DFQATT and CDR2 SNEGSKA (reference sequence). The CDR3, as DNA: TGCAGTGCTAGGGGTCATCATAGCAATCAGCCCCAGCATTTT. Translated: CSARGHHSNQPQHF.

This clonotype was counted at least ten times. The chain uses TRBV7-3 and TRBJ2-5; D is possibly TRBD2 (7 bases). Deletions cut 5 bases from V and 5 bases from J, with 12 bases between. The CDR3 totals 13 residues. CDR1 and CDR2 (germline): SGHTA, FQGTGA. CDR3 protein: CASSPRGGETQYF. The CDR3 DNA sequence: TGTGCCAGCAGCCCTAGGGGGGGTGAGACCCAGTACTTC. The variable domain in full, completed from reference TRBV7-3 and TRBJ2-5, reads GAGVSQTPSNKVTEKGKYVELRCDPISGHTALYWYRQSLGQGPEFLIYFQGTGAADDSGLPNDRFFAVRPEGSVSTLKIQRTERGDSAVYLCASSPRGGETQYFGPGTRLLVL.

This clonotype was seen a handful of times. The chain links TRBV20-1 to TRBJ1-2; perhaps TRBD1 as D (6 bases). Germline loops: CDR1 DFQATT, CDR2 SNEGSKA (reference sequence). V lost 6 bases, J lost 4 bases, and 9 bases lay in between. CDR3 length: 11 residues. The CDR3 reads CSAQGGYGYTF. The CDR3 DNA reads as TGCAGTGCACAGGGAGGCTATGGCTACACCTTC.

This chain uses TRBV5-1 with TRBJ2-3; D gene ambiguous. This CDR3 contains 16 residues. Germline V lookup: CDR1 SGHRS, CDR2 YFSETQ. With 0 bases removed from V and 2 bases from J, the gap between germline ends came to 13 bases. DNA of the CDR3: TGCGCCAGCAGCTTGGGTCCCCTAGGTTACACAGATACGCAGTATTTT. Translation: CASSLGPLGYTDTQYF.

The chain links TRBV29-1 to TRBJ1-1, with D hard to call. The germline CDR1 and CDR2 sequences are SQVTM and ANQGSEA. Deletions cut 5 bases from V and 0 bases from J, with 7 bases between. The CDR3 is made up of 12 amino acids. CDR3 coding DNA: TGCAGCGTTACAGTCATGAACACTGAAGCTTTCTTT. This encodes CSVTVMNTEAFF.

The chain couples TRBV29-1 to TRBJ1-2; D uncertain. Germline V CDR1 and CDR2: SQVTM, ANQGSEA. V was trimmed by 4 bases and J by 2 bases, leaving 8 bases between them. This CDR3 is built from 12 residues. In DNA, the CDR3 is TGCAGCGTTGGAGGCTTCAACTATGGCTACACCTTC. Amino acids: CSVGGFNYGYTF.